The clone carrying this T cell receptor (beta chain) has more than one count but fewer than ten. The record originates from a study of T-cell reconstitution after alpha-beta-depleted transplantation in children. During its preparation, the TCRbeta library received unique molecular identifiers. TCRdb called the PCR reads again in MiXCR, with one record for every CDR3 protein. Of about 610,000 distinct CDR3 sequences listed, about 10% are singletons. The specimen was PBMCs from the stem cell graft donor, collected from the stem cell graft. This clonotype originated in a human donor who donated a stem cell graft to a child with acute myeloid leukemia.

The CDR3 DNA reads TGTGCCAGCAGTCCGGCAACTAATGAAAAACTGTTTTTT. Its protein product is CASSPATNEKLFF. The V and J genes are TRBV27 and TRBJ1-4; D is undetermined. There are 13 residues in the CDR3. From germline, CDR1 is MNHEY and CDR2 SMNVEV (reference sequence). Trimming removed 5 bases from V and 0 bases from J, with 4 bases in between.